The source of this T cell receptor (beta chain) is a study of T cell responses to AZD1222 COVID-19 vaccine. Points from the study as a whole: Unmutated variant regions are reportedly targeted by nearly half of spike-specific TCRs. Sampling that yielded the repertoires occurred only after the peak T cell response.

Points on this clone: Antigen: not known.

Profiled with immunoSEQ multiplex PCR; TCRdb holds only in-frame clones, not every one. The sample carries roughly 100,000 clones, 91% recorded once. From germline, CDR1 is LGHNA and CDR2 YNFKEQ. The CDR3 extends over 17 amino acids. V lost 4 bases and J lost 0, with 16 bases in between. This TCR derives from an adult in good health. The V call is TRBV4-2, the J call TRBJ1-3, with D possibly being TRBD1 (5 bases). Sequenced material: peripheral blood, taken on day 0 of AZD1222 vaccination. The CDR3: CASSLDGYRSSGNTIYF. The CDR3 DNA reads TGTGCCAGCAGCCTCGACGGATACAGGAGCTCTGGAAACACCATATATTTT.